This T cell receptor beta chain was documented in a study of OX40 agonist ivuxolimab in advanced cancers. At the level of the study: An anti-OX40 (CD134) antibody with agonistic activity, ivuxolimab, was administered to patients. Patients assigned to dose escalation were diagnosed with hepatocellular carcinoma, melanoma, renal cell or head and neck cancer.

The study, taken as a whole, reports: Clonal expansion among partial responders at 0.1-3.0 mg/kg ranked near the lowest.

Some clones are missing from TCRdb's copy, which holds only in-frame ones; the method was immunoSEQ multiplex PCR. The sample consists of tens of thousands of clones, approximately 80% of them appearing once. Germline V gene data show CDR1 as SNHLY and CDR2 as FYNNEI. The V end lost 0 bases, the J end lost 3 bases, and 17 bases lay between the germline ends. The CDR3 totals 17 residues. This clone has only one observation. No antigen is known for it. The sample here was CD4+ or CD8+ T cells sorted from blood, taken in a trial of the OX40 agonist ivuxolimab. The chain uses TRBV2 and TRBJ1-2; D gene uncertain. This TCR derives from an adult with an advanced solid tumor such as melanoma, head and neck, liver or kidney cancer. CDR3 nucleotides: TGTGCCAGCAGTGAAGCGCACACCCTTTATTCTCACTATGGCTACACCTTC. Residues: CASSEAHTLYSHYGYTF.